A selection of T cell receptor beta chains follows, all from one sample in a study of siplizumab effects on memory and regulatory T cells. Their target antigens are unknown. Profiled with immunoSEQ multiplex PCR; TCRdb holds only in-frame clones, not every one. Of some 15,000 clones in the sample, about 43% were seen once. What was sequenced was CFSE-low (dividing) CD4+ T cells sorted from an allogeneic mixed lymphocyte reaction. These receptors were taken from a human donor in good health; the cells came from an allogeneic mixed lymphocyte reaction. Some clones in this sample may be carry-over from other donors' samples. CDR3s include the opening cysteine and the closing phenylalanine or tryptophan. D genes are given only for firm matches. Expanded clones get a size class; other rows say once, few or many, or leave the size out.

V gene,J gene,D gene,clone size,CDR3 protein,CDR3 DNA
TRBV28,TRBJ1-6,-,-,CASGHNLNSPLHF,TGTGCCAGCGGACATAACTTAAATTCACCCCTCCACTTT
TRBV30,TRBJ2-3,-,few,CAWSSTDTQYF,TGTGCCTGGAGTTCCACAGATACGCAGTATTTT
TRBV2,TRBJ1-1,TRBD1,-,CASRRGQGSGTEAFF,TGTGCCAGCAGACGGGGACAGGGATCTGGCACTGAAGCTTTCTTT
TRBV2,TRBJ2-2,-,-,CASREGRVNTGELFF,TGTGCCAGCCGTGAGGGGCGCGTGAACACCGGGGAGCTGTTTTTT
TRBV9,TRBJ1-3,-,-,CASSLGLAGTKVF,TGTGCCAGCAGCTTAGGTCTGGCCGGGACAAAAGTTTTT
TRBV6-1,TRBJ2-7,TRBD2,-,CASSVWLAGASNPWEQYF,TGTGCCAGCAGTGTATGGCTAGCGGGAGCATCGAACCCCTGGGAGCAGTACTTC
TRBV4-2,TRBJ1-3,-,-,CASSQELSIGGNTIYF,TGTGCCAGCAGCCAAGAACTATCGATAGGAGGAAACACCATATATTTT
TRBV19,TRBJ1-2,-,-,CASSIASGGGYGYTF,TGTGCCAGTAGTATAGCCTCCGGGGGCGGTTATGGCTACACCTTC
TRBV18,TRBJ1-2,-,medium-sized,CASSRETVNYGYTF,TGTGCCAGCTCACGAGAGACAGTAAACTATGGCTACACCTTC
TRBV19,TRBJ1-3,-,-,CASTADGVPGNTIYF,TGTGCCAGTACCGCGGACGGCGTCCCTGGAAACACCATATATTTT
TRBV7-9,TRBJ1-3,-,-,CASTTFGAAGNTIYF,TGTGCCAGCACCACTTTTGGGGCTGCTGGAAACACCATATATTTT
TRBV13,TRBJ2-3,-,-,CASSLHKTTQYF,TGTGCCAGCAGCTTACATAAAACTACGCAGTATTTT
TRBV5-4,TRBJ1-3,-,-,CASSRSGQLLSGNTIYF,TGTGCCAGCAGCCGCTCAGGACAGTTACTCTCTGGAAACACCATATATTTT
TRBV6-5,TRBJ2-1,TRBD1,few,CASRRTGGEYNEQFF,TGTGCCAGCAGGAGGACAGGGGGCGAGTACAATGAGCAGTTCTTC
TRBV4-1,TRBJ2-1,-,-,CASSQSPVGEWNEQFF,TGCGCCAGCAGCCAGAGCCCGGTGGGGGAGTGGAATGAGCAGTTCTTC
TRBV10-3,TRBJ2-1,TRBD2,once,CAIGGTSTYNEQFF,TGTGCCATCGGGGGGACTAGCACGTACAATGAGCAGTTCTTC
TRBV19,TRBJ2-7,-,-,CASSQGLPYEQYF,TGTGCCAGTAGCCAAGGACTGCCCTACGAGCAGTACTTC